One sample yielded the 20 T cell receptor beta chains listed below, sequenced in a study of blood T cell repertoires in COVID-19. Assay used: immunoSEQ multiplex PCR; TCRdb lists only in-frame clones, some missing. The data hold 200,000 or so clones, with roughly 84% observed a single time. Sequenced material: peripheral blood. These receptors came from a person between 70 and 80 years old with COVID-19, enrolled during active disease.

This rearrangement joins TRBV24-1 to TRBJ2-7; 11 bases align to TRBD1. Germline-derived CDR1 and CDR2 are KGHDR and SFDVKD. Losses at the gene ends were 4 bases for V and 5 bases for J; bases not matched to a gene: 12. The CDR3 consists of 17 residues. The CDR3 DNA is TGTGCCACCAGTGAGACCCGGGGACAGGGGGGTCGGAACGAGCAGTACTTC. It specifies CATSETRGQGGRNEQYF.

CDR3 bases: TGTGCCAGCAGCTTAGCCCTAGCGGGGGCGGGAGAGACCCAGTACTTC. Amino acid sequence: CASSLALAGAGETQYF. V usage is TRBV7-2 and J usage is TRBJ2-5; 10 bases match TRBD2. V lost 0 bases and J lost 4; bases outside the gene matches: 5. From germline, CDR1 is SGHTA and CDR2 FQGNSA. CDR3 length: 16 amino acids.

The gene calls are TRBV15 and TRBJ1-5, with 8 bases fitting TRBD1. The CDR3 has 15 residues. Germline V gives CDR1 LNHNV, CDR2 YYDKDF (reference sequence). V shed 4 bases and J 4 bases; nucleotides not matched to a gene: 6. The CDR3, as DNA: TGTGCCACCAGCATGCAAACAGGGGGGAATCAGCCCCAGCATTTT. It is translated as CATSMQTGGNQPQHF. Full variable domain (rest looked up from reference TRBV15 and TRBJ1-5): DAMVIQNPRYQVTQFGKPVTLSCSQTLNHNVMYWYQQKSSQAPKLLFHYYDKDFNNEADTPDNFQSRRPNTSFCFLDIRSPGLGDTAMYLCATSMQTGGNQPQHFGDGTRLSIL.

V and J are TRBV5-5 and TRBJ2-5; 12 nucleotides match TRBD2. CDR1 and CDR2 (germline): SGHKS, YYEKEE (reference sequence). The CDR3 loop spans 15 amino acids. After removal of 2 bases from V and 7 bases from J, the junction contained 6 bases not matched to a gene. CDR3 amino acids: CASSFLAGGDGTQYF. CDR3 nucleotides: TGTGCCAGCAGCTTCCTAGCGGGGGGGGACGGGACCCAGTACTTC.

The CDR3 region is CASSLGQLGGSPLHF. The CDR3 nucleotides read TGTGCCAGCAGCTTGGGACAGTTAGGGGGTTCACCCCTCCACTTT. V is TRBV5-6 and J is TRBJ1-6; D perhaps matches TRBD1 (6 bases). Trimming pared 0 bases from V and 9 bases from J, leaving 13 bases between. Per germline, CDR1 SGHDT and CDR2 YYEEEE. The CDR3 consists of 15 residues. Drawing the rest from reference TRBV5-6 and TRBJ1-6, the complete variable domain is DAGVTQSPTHLIKTRGQQVTLRCSPKSGHDTVSWYQQALGQGPQFIFQYYEEEERQRGNFPDRFSGHQFPNYSSELNVNALLLGDSALYLCASSLGQLGGSPLHFGNGTRLTVT.

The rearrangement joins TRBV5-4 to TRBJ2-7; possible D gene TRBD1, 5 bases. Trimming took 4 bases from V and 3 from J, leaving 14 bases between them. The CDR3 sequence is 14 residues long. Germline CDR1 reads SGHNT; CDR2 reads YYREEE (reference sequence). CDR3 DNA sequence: TGTGCCAGCAGCCACCCGGACAAGAGCTACGAGCAGTACTTC. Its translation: CASSHPDKSYEQYF.

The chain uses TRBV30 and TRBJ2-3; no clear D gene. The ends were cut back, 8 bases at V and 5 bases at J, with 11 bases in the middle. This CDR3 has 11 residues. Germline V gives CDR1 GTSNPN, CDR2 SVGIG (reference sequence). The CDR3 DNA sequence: TGTGCCCAAACCAGAGGAGATACGCAGTATTTT. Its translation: CAQTRGDTQYF.

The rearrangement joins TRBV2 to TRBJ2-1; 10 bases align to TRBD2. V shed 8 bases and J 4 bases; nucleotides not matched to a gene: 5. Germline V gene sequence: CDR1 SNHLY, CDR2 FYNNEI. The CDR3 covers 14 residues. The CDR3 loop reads CASLAGGGYNEQFF. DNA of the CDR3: TGTGCCAGCTTAGCGGGAGGCGGTTACAATGAGCAGTTCTTC.

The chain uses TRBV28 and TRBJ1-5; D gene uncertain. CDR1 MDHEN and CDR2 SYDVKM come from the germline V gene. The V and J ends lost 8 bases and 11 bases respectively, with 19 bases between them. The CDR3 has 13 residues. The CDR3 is CASALLQTGSQHF. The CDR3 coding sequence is TGTGCCAGCGCCCTCTTGCAGACGGGGTCCCAGCATTTT.

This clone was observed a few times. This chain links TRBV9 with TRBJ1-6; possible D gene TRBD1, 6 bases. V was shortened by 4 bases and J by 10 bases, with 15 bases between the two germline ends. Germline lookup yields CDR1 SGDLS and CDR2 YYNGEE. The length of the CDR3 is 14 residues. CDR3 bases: TGTGCCAGCAGCTCCCGGGACATGGGATCACCCCTCCACTTT. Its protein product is CASSSRDMGSPLHF.

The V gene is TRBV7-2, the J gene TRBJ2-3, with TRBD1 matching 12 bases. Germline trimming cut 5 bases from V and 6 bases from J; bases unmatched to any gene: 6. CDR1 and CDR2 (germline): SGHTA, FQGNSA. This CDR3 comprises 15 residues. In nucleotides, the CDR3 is TGTGCCAGCAGCGACCGGGACAGGGGGCAGGATACGCAGTATTTT. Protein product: CASSDRDRGQDTQYF.

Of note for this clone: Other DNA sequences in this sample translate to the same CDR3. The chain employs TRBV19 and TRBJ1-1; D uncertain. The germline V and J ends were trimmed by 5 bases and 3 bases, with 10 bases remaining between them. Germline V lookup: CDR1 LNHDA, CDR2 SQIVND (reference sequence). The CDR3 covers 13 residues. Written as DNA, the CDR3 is TGTGCCAGTAGTCAAACTAGGGACACTGAAGCTTTCTTT. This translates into CASSQTRDTEAFF.

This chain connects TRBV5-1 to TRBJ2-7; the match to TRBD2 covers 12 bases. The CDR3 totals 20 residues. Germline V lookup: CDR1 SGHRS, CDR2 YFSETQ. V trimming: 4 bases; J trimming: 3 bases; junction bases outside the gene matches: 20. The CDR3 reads CASSPEPNRTSGKIFYEQYF. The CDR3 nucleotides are TGCGCCAGCAGCCCAGAGCCGAACCGGACTAGCGGGAAGATTTTCTACGAGCAGTACTTC.

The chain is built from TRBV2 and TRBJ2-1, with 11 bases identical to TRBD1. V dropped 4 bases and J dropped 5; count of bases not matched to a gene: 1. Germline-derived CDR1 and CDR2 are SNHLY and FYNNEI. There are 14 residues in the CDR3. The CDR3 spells CASSGDRGNNEQFF. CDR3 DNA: TGTGCCAGCAGTGGGGACAGGGGGAACAATGAGCAGTTCTTC.

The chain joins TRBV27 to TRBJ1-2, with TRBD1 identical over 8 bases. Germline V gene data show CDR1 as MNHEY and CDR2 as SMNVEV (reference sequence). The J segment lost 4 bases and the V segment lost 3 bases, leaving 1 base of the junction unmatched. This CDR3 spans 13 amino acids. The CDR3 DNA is TGTGCCAGCAGTTTCGACAGGGGCTATGGCTACACCTTC. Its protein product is CASSFDRGYGYTF.

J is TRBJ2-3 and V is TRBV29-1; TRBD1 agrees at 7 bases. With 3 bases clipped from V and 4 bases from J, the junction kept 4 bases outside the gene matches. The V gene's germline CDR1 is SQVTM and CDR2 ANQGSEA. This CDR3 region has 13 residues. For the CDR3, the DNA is TGCAGCGTTGATGGTCAGGGGGCAGATACGCAGTATTTT. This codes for CSVDGQGADTQYF.

The CDR3 loop reads CASSRQDGGLNNEQFF. The DNA for the CDR3 is TGCGCCAGCAGTCGACAGGATGGGGGATTAAACAATGAGCAGTTCTTC. The chain couples TRBV10-1 to TRBJ2-1; the D gene is possibly TRBD1 (6 bases). The V end lost 5 bases, the J end lost 5 bases, and 19 bases lay between the germline ends. The CDR3 length is 16 residues. CDR1 is WNHNN, CDR2 SYGVQD, per germline (reference sequence).

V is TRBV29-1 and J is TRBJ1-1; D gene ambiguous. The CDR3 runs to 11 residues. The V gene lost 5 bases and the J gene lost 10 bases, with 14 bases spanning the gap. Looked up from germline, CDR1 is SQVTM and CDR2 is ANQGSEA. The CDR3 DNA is TGCAGCGTTTCTCCGCGTCAAGCAGCTTTCTTT. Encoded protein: CSVSPRQAAFF.

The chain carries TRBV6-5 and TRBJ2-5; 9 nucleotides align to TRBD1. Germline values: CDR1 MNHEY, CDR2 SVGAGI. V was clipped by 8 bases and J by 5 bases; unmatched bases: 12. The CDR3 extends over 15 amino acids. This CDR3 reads CASAPLGGQGETQYF. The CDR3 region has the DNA TGTGCCAGCGCTCCACTGGGGGGACAGGGCGAGACCCAGTACTTC.

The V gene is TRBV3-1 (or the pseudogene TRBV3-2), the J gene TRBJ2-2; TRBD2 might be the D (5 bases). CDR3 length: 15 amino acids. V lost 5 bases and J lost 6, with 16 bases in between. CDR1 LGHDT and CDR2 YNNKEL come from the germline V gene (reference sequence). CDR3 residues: CASSGRALASGELFF. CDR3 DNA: TGTGCCAGCAGCGGCCGGGCCCTAGCTTCCGGGGAGCTGTTTTTT.